The rows below give T cell receptor beta chains drawn from one sample of a study of cytomegalovirus exposure and HLA in healthy donors. Data came from immunoSEQ multiplex PCR; TCRdb stores just in-frame clones and leaves some out. Of over 150,000 clones in the sample, roughly 79% were seen once. Material: PBMCs. The receptors derive from a male donor in good health and CMV-seropositive. Each CDR3 is given with its conserved first and last residue. A D gene is named only where the DNA matches it firmly. Clone size is shown for a subset of rows, as once, few, many or a class of expanded clone.

D gene,clone size,V gene,J gene,CDR3 length,CDR3 protein,CDR3 DNA
-,-,TRBV6-4,TRBJ2-7,14,CASSPSDRAHEQYF,TGTGCCAGCAGTCCTAGCGACAGGGCCCACGAGCAGTACTTC
-,few,TRBV7-8,TRBJ2-3,16,CASSLDSSGNTDTQYF,TGTGCCAGCAGCTTAGACTCAAGCGGCAACACAGATACGCAGTATTTT
-,-,TRBV30,TRBJ2-3,12,CAWSRGGDTQYF,TGTGCCTGGAGCCGAGGGGGAGATACGCAGTATTTT
-,-,TRBV2,TRBJ2-7,16,CASSEFSREGYYEQYF,TGTGCCAGCAGTGAATTCAGTCGGGAAGGATACTACGAGCAGTACTTC
-,few,TRBV6-1,TRBJ1-1,13,CASSFGQNTEAFF,TGTGCCAGCAGCTTCGGACAGAACACTGAAGCTTTCTTT
TRBD1,-,TRBV6-6,TRBJ1-6,15,CASSPTGGINSPLHF,TGTGCCAGCAGCCCGACAGGGGGCATTAATTCACCCCTCCACTTT
-,-,TRBV19,TRBJ1-2,14,CASSPRGSACGYTF,TGTGCCAGTAGTCCCCGGGGGAGTGCCTGTGGCTACACCTTC
-,-,TRBV11-1,TRBJ2-5,14,CASSLGPGRETQYF,TGTGCCAGCAGCTTAGGTCCGGGTCGGGAGACCCAGTACTTC
-,-,TRBV7-2,TRBJ2-3,15,CASSLVVRDTDTQYF,TGTGCCAGCAGCTTAGTGGTCAGGGACACAGATACGCAGTATTTT
-,few,TRBV30,TRBJ1-1,12,CAWGGVGTEAFF,TGTGCCTGGGGAGGGGTTGGGACTGAAGCTTTCTTT
TRBD1,-,TRBV13,TRBJ1-2,12,CASSDGTDGYTF,TGTGCCAGCAGCGATGGGACAGATGGCTACACCTTC
TRBD2,-,TRBV7-2,TRBJ2-7,15,CASSLSGMGAYEQYF,TGTGCCAGCAGCCTAAGCGGGATGGGGGCCTACGAGCAGTACTTC
-,-,TRBV6-5,TRBJ2-3,14,CASSETDTTDTQYF,TGTGCCAGCAGTGAGACAGATACCACAGATACGCAGTATTTT
TRBD1,once,TRBV4-1,TRBJ1-2,16,CASSHLTGTLVYGYTF,TGCGCCAGCAGCCACCTGACAGGGACTCTGGTCTATGGCTACACCTTC
-,-,TRBV5-8,TRBJ1-2,13,CASSLGRGYGYTF,TGTGCCAGCAGCTTGGGACGCGGCTATGGCTACACCTTC
-,-,TRBV9,TRBJ1-1,14,CASSAFPGDTEAFF,TGTGCCAGCAGTGCCTTTCCAGGGGACACTGAAGCTTTCTTT
TRBD1,-,TRBV6-6,TRBJ1-5,14,CASSPGTGNQPQHF,TGTGCCAGCAGCCCGGGGACAGGCAATCAGCCCCAGCATTTT
TRBD1,few,TRBV5-1,TRBJ2-7,14,CASSYRQGSYEQYF,TGCGCCAGCAGCTACCGACAGGGCTCCTACGAGCAGTACTTC
-,few,TRBV7-2,TRBJ2-7,13,CASSPRQRYEQYF,TGTGCCAGCAGCCCCAGACAGAGGTACGAGCAGTACTTC
TRBD1,-,TRBV6-5,TRBJ1-2,15,CASSPGQGVDYGYTF,TGTGCCAGCAGTCCCGGACAGGGTGTAGACTATGGCTACACCTTC
-,few,TRBV6-9,TRBJ1-5,11,CARPYHRPQHF,TGTGCCAGGCCCTATCATCGACCCCAGCATTTT
TRBD1,-,TRBV6-1,TRBJ1-1,11,CAGTGGTEAFF,TGCGCAGGGACAGGAGGGACTGAAGCTTTCTTT
TRBD2,-,TRBV29-1,TRBJ2-3,16,CSVPPNSGLARDTQYF,TGCAGCGTCCCTCCCAATTCGGGACTAGCCAGAGATACGCAGTATTTT
-,-,TRBV5-1,TRBJ2-7,14,CASSLTAGKYEQYF,TGCGCCAGCAGCTTGACGGCAGGGAAATACGAGCAGTACTTC
-,-,TRBV19,TRBJ2-6,19,CASSIDQGQSLLGANVLTF,TGTGCCAGTAGTATAGATCAGGGGCAGTCTCTGCTCGGGGCCAACGTCCTGACTTTC
-,-,TRBV6-6,TRBJ1-5,16,CASSYSTGLGNQPQHF,TGTGCCAGCAGTTACTCAACAGGGTTGGGCAATCAGCCCCAGCATTTT
TRBD1,-,TRBV19,TRBJ1-2,13,CASSMDRIYGYTF,TGTGCCAGTAGTATGGACAGGATCTATGGCTACACCTTC
-,few,TRBV9,TRBJ1-1,14,CASNPSGDSTEAFF,TGTGCCAGCAATCCGTCGGGGGACTCAACTGAAGCTTTCTTT
-,-,TRBV4-1,TRBJ1-1,15,CASSQGTDAISEAFF,TGCGCCAGCAGCCAAGGGACAGATGCGATCTCTGAAGCTTTCTTT
-,-,TRBV30,TRBJ1-6,15,CAWSVKDSRNSPLHF,TGTGCCTGGAGTGTAAAGGACAGTCGGAATTCACCCCTCCACTTT
TRBD2,-,TRBV2,TRBJ2-1,18,CASSGPRVGGAPYNEQFF,TGTGCCAGCAGTGGCCCCAGGGTCGGGGGGGCCCCCTACAATGAGCAGTTCTTC